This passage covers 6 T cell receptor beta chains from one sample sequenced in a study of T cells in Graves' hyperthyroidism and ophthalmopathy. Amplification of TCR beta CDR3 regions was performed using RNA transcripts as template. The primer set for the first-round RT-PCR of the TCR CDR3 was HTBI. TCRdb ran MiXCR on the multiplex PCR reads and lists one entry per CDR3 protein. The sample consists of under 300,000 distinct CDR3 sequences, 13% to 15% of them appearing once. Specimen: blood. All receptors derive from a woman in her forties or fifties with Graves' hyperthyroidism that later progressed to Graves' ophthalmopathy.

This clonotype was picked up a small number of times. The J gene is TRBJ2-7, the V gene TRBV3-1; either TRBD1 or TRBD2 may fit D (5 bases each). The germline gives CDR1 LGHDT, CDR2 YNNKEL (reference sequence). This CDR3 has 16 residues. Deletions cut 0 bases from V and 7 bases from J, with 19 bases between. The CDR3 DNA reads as TGTGCCAGCAGCCAAGATGTCGTATCGGGGACCAGAGAGCAGTACTTC. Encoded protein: CASSQDVVSGTREQYF.

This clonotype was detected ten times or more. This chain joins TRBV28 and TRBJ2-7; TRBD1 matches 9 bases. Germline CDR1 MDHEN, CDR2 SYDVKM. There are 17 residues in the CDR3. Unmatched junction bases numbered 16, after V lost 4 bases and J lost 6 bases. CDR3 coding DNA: TGTGCCAGCAGTTCCCTTCCTGGACAGGGGAGTTTTGGCGAGCAGTACTTC. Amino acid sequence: CASSSLPGQGSFGEQYF.

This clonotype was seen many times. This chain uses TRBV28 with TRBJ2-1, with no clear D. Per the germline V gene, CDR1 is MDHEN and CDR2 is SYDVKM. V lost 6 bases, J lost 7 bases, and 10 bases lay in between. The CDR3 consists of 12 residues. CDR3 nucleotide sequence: TGTGCCAGCAGCCAGACACTAAATGAGCAGTTCTTC. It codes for CASSQTLNEQFF.

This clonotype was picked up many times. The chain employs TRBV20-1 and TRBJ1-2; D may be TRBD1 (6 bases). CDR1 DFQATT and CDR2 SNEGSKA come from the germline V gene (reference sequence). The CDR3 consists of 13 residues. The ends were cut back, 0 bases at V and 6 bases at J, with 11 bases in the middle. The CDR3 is CSAREGGRDGYTF. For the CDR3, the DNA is TGCAGTGCTAGAGAGGGGGGGCGGGATGGCTACACCTTC.

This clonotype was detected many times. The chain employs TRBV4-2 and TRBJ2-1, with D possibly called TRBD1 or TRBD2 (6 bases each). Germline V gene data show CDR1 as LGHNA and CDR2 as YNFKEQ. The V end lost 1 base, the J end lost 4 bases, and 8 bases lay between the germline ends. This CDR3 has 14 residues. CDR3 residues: CASSQGGGYNEQFF. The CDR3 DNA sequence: TGTGCCAGCAGCCAAGGAGGGGGGTACAATGAGCAGTTCTTC.

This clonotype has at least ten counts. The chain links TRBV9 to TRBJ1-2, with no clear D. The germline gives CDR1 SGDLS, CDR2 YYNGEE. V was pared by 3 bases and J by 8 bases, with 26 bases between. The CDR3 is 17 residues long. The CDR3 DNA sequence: TGTGCCAGCAGCGCTCCGGGCCCAAAGCCGGCCTATCGGGGCTACACCTTC. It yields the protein CASSAPGPKPAYRGYTF.